The T cell receptor beta chain under discussion was sequenced for a study of blood T cells in healthy people across ages. Study conclusions and caveats: CMV infection status of these donors was not known.

A J-beta primer mix and a sample-barcoded 5' primer were used in a second PCR of about 7 to 12 cycles. Every molecule of cDNA carried a tag from a template-switch adaptor with 12 random nucleotides. TCRdb fed the 5' RACE reads into MiXCR, producing one record per CDR3 protein. The sample has about 830,000 distinct CDR3 sequences, more than 45% seen once. Staff drew about 10 milliliters of peripheral blood from each donor. A minimum of 7 million PBMCs was isolated per sample. V lost 5 bases and J 2 bases, leaving 12 bases between the germline ends. There are 15 residues in the CDR3. Looked up from germline, CDR1 is SEHNR and CDR2 is FQNEAQ (reference sequence). This clonotype was seen only once. Its specificity is unknown.

The chain combines TRBV7-9 with TRBJ2-2, with D tentatively TRBD1 (6 bases). Sequences were obtained from blood. The sequence was collected from a man aged 25 to 40 in good health. The CDR3 region is CASSKPGHNTGELFF. The CDR3 region has the DNA TGTGCCAGCAGCAAGCCGGGACACAACACCGGGGAGCTGTTTTTT.